This T cell receptor (beta chain) was captured in a study of cytomegalovirus exposure and HLA in healthy donors. General study findings and limits: Per a later analysis, HLA-associated TCR beta chains showed more clonal expansion than other, equally common TCR beta chains.

Amplification used 60 Vbeta primers and 13 Jbeta primers. The assay was immunoSEQ multiplex PCR, and TCRdb's table has in-frame clones only and misses some. This table has fewer than 120,000 clones, 80% to 85% appearing once. Note on this clone: Antigen: not known.

The sample consisted of PBMCs. The receptor's source is an older woman in good health and CMV-seropositive.

CDR3 DNA: TGTGCCAGCAGCCCCGGACTAGCTGAGAACATTCAGTACTTC. Translated, it gives CASSPGLAENIQYF. This chain joins TRBV9 and TRBJ2-4; 8 bases fit TRBD2. Germline CDR1 reads SGDLS; CDR2 reads YYNGEE. Losses at the gene ends were 4 bases for V and 7 bases for J; bases not matched to a gene: 7. The CDR3 runs 14 residues.